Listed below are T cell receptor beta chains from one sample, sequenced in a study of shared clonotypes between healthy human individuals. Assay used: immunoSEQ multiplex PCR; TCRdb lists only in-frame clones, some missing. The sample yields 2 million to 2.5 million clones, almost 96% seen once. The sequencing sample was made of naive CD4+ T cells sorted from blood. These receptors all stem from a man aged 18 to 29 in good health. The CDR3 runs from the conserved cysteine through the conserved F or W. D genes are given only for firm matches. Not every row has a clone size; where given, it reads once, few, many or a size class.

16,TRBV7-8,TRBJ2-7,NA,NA,CASSPDKGAGLYEQYF,TGTGCCAGCAGCCCCGACAAAGGGGCGGGTCTCTACGAGCAGTACTTC
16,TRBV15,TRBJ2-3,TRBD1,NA,CATSRGTGGGTDTQYF,TGTGCCACCAGCAGAGGGACAGGGGGAGGCACAGATACGCAGTATTTT
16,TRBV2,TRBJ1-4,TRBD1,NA,CASSRDRVATNEKLFF,TGTGCCAGCAGTAGGGACAGGGTTGCAACTAATGAAAAACTGTTTTTT
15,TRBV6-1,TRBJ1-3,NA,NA,CASSEWPTGGNTIYF,TGTGCCAGCAGTGAATGGCCGACAGGAGGAAACACCATATATTTT
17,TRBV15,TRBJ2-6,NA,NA,CATRMEGEGTGANVLTF,TGTGCCACCCGTATGGAGGGGGAAGGTACTGGGGCCAACGTCCTGACTTTC
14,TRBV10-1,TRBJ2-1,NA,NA,CASSESPLDNEQFF,TGCGCCAGCAGTGAGTCTCCCCTGGACAATGAGCAGTTCTTC
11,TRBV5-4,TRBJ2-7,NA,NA,CASSSAGKQYF,TGTGCCAGCAGCTCCGCTGGTAAGCAGTACTTC
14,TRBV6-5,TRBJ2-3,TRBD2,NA,CATQTGGWPDTQYF,TGTGCCACCCAAACGGGGGGTTGGCCAGATACGCAGTATTTT
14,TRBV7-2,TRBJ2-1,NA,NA,CASSLIPGGSEQFF,TGTGCCAGCAGCTTAATCCCCGGTGGGAGTGAGCAGTTCTTC
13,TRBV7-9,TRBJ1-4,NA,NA,CASSPMDNEKLFF,TGTGCCAGCAGCCCCATGGATAATGAAAAACTGTTTTTT
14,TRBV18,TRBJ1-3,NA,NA,CASSPAGSGNTIYF,TGTGCCAGCTCCCCGGCGGGCTCTGGAAACACCATATATTTT
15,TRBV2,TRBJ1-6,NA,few,CASCPSSLRSSPLHF,TGTGCCAGCTGCCCGTCCTCCCTGAGGAGTTCACCCCTCCACTTT
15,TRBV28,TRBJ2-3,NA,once,CASRHGTVSTDTQYF,TGTGCCAGCAGGCACGGGACCGTATCCACAGATACGCAGTATTTT
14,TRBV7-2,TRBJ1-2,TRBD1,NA,CASSLVQGDYGYTF,TGTGCCAGCAGCTTAGTACAGGGGGACTATGGCTACACCTTC
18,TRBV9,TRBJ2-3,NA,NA,CASSVTSSFSSSTDTQYF,TGTGCCAGCAGCGTAACAAGCAGCTTTTCCTCTAGCACAGATACGCAGTATTTT
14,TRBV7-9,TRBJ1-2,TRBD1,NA,CASSSEQGSYGYTF,TGTGCCAGCAGCTCCGAACAGGGGAGCTATGGCTACACCTTC
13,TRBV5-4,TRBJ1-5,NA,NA,CASSLDRYQPQHF,TGTGCCAGCAGCTTGGATAGGTATCAGCCCCAGCATTTT
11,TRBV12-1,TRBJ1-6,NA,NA,CASSYVIGTVF,TGTGCCAGCAGCTATGTGATAGGGACCGTTTTT
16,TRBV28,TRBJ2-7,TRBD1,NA,CASSPRPRDRVIEQYF,TGTGCCAGCAGTCCGCGTCCCCGGGACAGGGTGATCGAGCAGTACTTC
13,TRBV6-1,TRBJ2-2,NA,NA,CASIRVGTGELFF,TGTGCCAGCATCAGGGTTGGCACCGGGGAGCTGTTTTTT
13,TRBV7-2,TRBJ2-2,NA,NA,CASNQGNTGELFF,TGTGCCAGCAATCAGGGTAACACCGGGGAGCTGTTTTTT
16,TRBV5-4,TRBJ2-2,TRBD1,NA,CASSLPRTGTPGELFF,TGTGCCAGCAGCTTGCCTCGGACAGGGACCCCCGGGGAGCTGTTTTTT